Following are 18 T cell receptor beta chains from one sample sequenced in a study of PD-1 blockade in classical Hodgkin lymphoma. Following autologous stem cell transplantation, relapse occurred in every patient, and exposure to brentuximab vedotin varied. Sequencing used immunoSEQ multiplex PCR; TCRdb keeps in-frame clones, though not all of them. This table holds 43,000 or so clones, approximately 70% found once. The sequenced sample was peripheral blood mononuclear cells (PBMCs), obtained at baseline. These receptor sequences come from a human donor with classical Hodgkin lymphoma.

Regarding this clone: The same CDR3 can be traced to other DNA sequences in this sample. The V call is TRBV5-1, the J call TRBJ1-1; TRBD1 agrees at 7 bases. Germline lookup yields CDR1 SGHRS and CDR2 YFSETQ. This CDR3 comprises 15 residues. Losses at the gene ends were 4 bases for V and 0 bases for J; bases not matched to a gene: 6. This CDR3 reads CASSVRQGLNTEAFF. In DNA form, the CDR3 reads TGCGCCAGCAGCGTTAGACAGGGATTGAACACTGAAGCTTTCTTT.

The rearrangement links TRBV5-1 to TRBJ1-1, with D possibly matching TRBD1 (6 bases). Germline CDR1 is SGHRS and CDR2 is YFSETQ. Trimming pared 2 bases from V and 6 bases from J, leaving 11 bases between. CDR3 length: 13 amino acids. The CDR3 spells CASSLQGGPEAFF. CDR3 sequence (DNA): TGCGCCAGCAGCTTACAGGGAGGGCCTGAAGCTTTCTTT.

The chain recombines TRBV7-9 with TRBJ2-1, with 8 bases that match TRBD1. The V segment lost 4 bases and the J segment 7 bases; nucleotides outside the gene matches: 9. The germline gives CDR1 SEHNR, CDR2 FQNEAQ (reference sequence). This CDR3 comprises 15 residues. This CDR3 is CASSSYGTGGNEQFF. In nucleotides, the CDR3 is TGTGCCAGCAGCTCCTACGGGACAGGAGGAAATGAGCAGTTCTTC.

The rearrangement joins TRBV15 to TRBJ2-3; 10 bases fit TRBD2. The V and J ends lost 5 bases and 5 bases, in that order; junction bases with no gene match: 10. Germline assignment: CDR1 LNHNV and CDR2 YYDKDF (reference sequence). The CDR3 is 16 amino acids. CDR3 amino acids: CATSGGQRGGRDTQYF. The CDR3 nucleotides are TGTGCCACCAGCGGGGGTCAGCGGGGGGGCCGAGATACGCAGTATTTT.

Only one count was recorded for this clone. V is TRBV7-7 and J is TRBJ1-5; no definite D call. The CDR3 spans 15 residues. Germline values: CDR1 SSHAT, CDR2 FNYEAQ (reference sequence). V gave up 3 bases and J gave up 1 base, with 10 bases separating them. CDR3 sequence reads: CASSLGGDSNQPQHF. DNA for the CDR3: TGTGCCAGCAGCTTGGGCGGAGACAGCAATCAGCCCCAGCATTTT.

The chain links TRBV27 to TRBJ1-2; a weak D match, TRBD1 (6 bases). V was shortened by 0 bases and J by 6 bases, with 8 bases between the two germline ends. The CDR3 has 13 amino acids. The germline V gene has CDR1 MNHEY and CDR2 SMNVEV (reference sequence). As DNA, the CDR3 is TGTGCCAGCAGTTTATCGGGGGCCCATGGCTACACCTTC. It yields the protein CASSLSGAHGYTF.

The rearrangement joins TRBV5-1 to TRBJ1-1, with unresolved D. V was pared by 6 bases and J by 1 base, with 13 bases between. This CDR3 is built from 14 residues. Germline CDR1 is SGHRS and CDR2 is YFSETQ. This CDR3 reads CASTLQAENTEAFF. For the CDR3, the DNA is TGCGCCAGCACCCTCCAAGCGGAGAACACTGAAGCTTTCTTT.

This clone came up a few times. The CDR3 sequence: CSVEERGGTDTQYF. The CDR3 region has the DNA TGCAGCGTTGAAGAAAGGGGGGGCACAGATACGCAGTATTTT. The V gene is TRBV29-1, the J gene TRBJ2-3; the D gene could be TRBD1 or TRBD2 (6 bases each). There are 14 residues in the CDR3. V lost 0 bases, J lost 1 base, and 8 bases lay in between. Germline CDR1 reads SQVTM; CDR2 reads ANQGSEA.

The chain combines TRBV2 with TRBJ2-7; possible D gene TRBD1, 5 bases. The CDR3 has 11 residues. V was clipped by 10 bases and J by 1 base, with 8 bases between them. Germline loops: CDR1 SNHLY, CDR2 FYNNEI. The CDR3 region has the DNA TGTGCCACAACAGGATCCTACGAGCAGTACTTC. Translation gives CATTGSYEQYF.

The CDR3 DNA follows: TGTGCCAGCAGCTTAGTAGCGGGAGAGGGGTGGTCGGGCACAGATACGCAGTATTTT. Residues: CASSLVAGEGWSGTDTQYF. The chain recombines TRBV7-2 with TRBJ2-3; 9 positions match TRBD2. The CDR3 has 19 residues. Trimming at V came to 1 base and at J to 1 base, leaving 12 bases not matched to a gene. Germline V gene lookup returns CDR1 SGHTA and CDR2 FQGNSA.

The chain recombines TRBV28 with TRBJ2-7, with a possible D match to TRBD1 (5 bases). The CDR3 length is 14 residues. Germline V gene data show CDR1 as MDHEN and CDR2 as SYDVKM. V was cut by 3 bases and J by 3 bases, with 12 bases left in between. CDR3 sequence reads: CASSFRPRDYEQYF. The CDR3 nucleotides are TGTGCCAGCAGTTTTCGCCCCAGGGACTACGAGCAGTACTTC.

This chain links TRBV11-3 with TRBJ2-7, with unresolved D. CDR1 is SGHNT and CDR2 is YENEEA in the germline V gene. Trimming left V 5 bases short and J 4 bases short, with 12 bases between. The CDR3 spans 13 residues. The CDR3 protein is CASSPAGYYEQYF. The CDR3 DNA reads as TGTGCCAGCAGCCCAGCAGGATATTACGAGCAGTACTTC. Full variable domain (rest looked up from reference TRBV11-3 and TRBJ2-7): EAGVVQSPRYKIIEKKQPVAFWCNPISGHNTLYWYLQNLGQGPELLIRYENEEAVDDSQLPKDRFSAERLKGVDSTLKIQPAELGDSAVYLCASSPAGYYEQYFGPGTRLTVT.

The V call is TRBV5-1, the J call TRBJ1-1; the D is unclear. Trimming cost V 0 bases and J 2 bases, with 14 bases left between them. Germline loops: CDR1 SGHRS, CDR2 YFSETQ. The CDR3 contains 16 residues. The CDR3 DNA follows: TGCGCCAGCAGCTTGGATCCAGTCCGGACTAACACTGAAGCTTTCTTT. Translating gives CASSLDPVRTNTEAFF. The full variable domain, rest sourced from reference TRBV5-1 and TRBJ1-1, is KAGVTQTPRYLIKTRGQQVTLSCSPISGHRSVSWYQQTPGQGLQFLFEYFSETQRNKGNFPGRFSGRQFSNSRSEMNVSTLELGDSALYLCASSLDPVRTNTEAFFGQGTRLTVV.

The CDR3 region has the DNA TGTGCCAGCAGCCAAGAAGGGGGAGGACAGGGTACAACTTTCTTT. Its protein product is CASSQEGGGQGTTFF. The V and J genes are TRBV4-2 and TRBJ1-1; 8 positions agree with TRBD1. CDR1 LGHNA and CDR2 YNFKEQ come from the germline V gene. V was pared by 0 bases and J by 12 bases, with 12 bases of the junction left unmatched. The CDR3 has 15 residues.

The CDR3 protein is CASSEARASYEQYF. The CDR3 DNA sequence: TGCGCCAGCAGTGAGGCCAGGGCCTCCTACGAGCAGTACTTC. The V gene is TRBV10-2, the J gene TRBJ2-7; D may be TRBD1 (5 bases). With 2 bases removed from V and 0 bases from J, the gap between germline ends came to 8 bases. The CDR3 is made up of 14 amino acids. Germline V lookup: CDR1 WSHSY, CDR2 SAAADI.

J is TRBJ1-4 and V is TRBV6-5; TRBD1 matches at 7 bases. CDR1 is MNHEY, CDR2 SVGAGI, per germline. Losses at the gene ends were 3 bases for V and 4 bases for J; bases not matched to a gene: 8. This CDR3 spans 16 amino acids. In DNA form, the CDR3 reads TGTGCCAGCAGTTATGTTTCAGGGGGTAGTAATGAAAAACTGTTTTTT. Translation: CASSYVSGGSNEKLFF.

The chain is built from TRBV9 and TRBJ2-1, with 8 bases identical to TRBD2. V lost 3 bases to trimming and J lost 0 bases; unmatched junction nucleotides: 2. The CDR3 has 15 amino acids. Germline V CDR1 and CDR2: SGDLS, YYNGEE. The CDR3: CASSAGGASYNEQFF. The CDR3 bases are TGTGCCAGCAGCGCCGGGGGGGCCTCCTACAATGAGCAGTTCTTC.

This clone was detected only once. J is TRBJ2-3 and V is TRBV5-1; TRBD1 agrees at 12 bases. CDR3 length equals 16 residues. V shed 3 bases, J shed 4 bases, and the junction held 6 bases outside the gene matches. Germline V gene data show CDR1 as SGHRS and CDR2 as YFSETQ. Here the CDR3 reads CASSSLGTGGPDTQYF. The CDR3 DNA follows: TGCGCCAGCAGCTCTCTCGGGACAGGGGGCCCAGATACGCAGTATTTT.